A single sample is the source of the 19 T cell receptor beta chains below, sequenced in a study of control samples from healthy donors and cancer patients. Only in-frame clones appear in the TCRdb table, and some are missing; sequencing was by immunoSEQ multiplex PCR. The profile shows 75,000 to 80,000 clones, about nine tenths of them singletons. The sequenced sample consisted of PBMCs. The receptor set was obtained from a woman aged 45-60 years with colorectal cancer.

The chain joins TRBV6-6 to TRBJ2-2, with 7 nucleotides matching TRBD1. This CDR3 contains 14 residues. Germline-derived CDR1 and CDR2 are MNHNY and SVGAGI (reference sequence). V shed 6 bases and J 4 bases; nucleotides not matched to a gene: 5. The CDR3 DNA reads as TGTGCCAGCAGCCTCGGGACAGTCACCGGGGAGCTGTTTTTT. It codes for CASSLGTVTGELFF.

The chain joins TRBV3-1 (or the pseudogene TRBV3-2) to TRBJ1-2; 10 bases are shared with TRBD1. V dropped 4 bases and J dropped 2; count of bases not matched to a gene: 7. The CDR3 sequence is 16 residues long. Germline lookup yields CDR1 LGHDT and CDR2 YNNKEL (reference sequence). This CDR3 reads CASSLLGTGENYGYTF. The CDR3 DNA sequence: TGTGCCAGCAGCCTCCTGGGGACAGGGGAAAACTATGGCTACACCTTC.

This clone was seen more than once but under ten times. The CDR3 sequence: CSASGQGVGRVAEAFF. The CDR3 DNA reads as TGCAGTGCTAGTGGTCAGGGGGTAGGGAGGGTCGCTGAAGCTTTCTTT. The chain uses TRBV20-1 and TRBJ1-1; TRBD1 matches 7 bases. The germline gives CDR1 DFQATT, CDR2 SNEGSKA (reference sequence). The V gene end was trimmed by 3 bases and the J gene end by 6 bases; junction bases not matched to a gene: 16. The CDR3 covers 16 residues.

V is TRBV5-1 and J is TRBJ2-1; TRBD2 aligns across 13 bases. J lost 1 base, V lost 0 bases, and 7 bases had no gene match. The length of the CDR3 is 19 residues. Germline V gives CDR1 SGHRS, CDR2 YFSETQ. In DNA, the CDR3 is TGCGCCAGCAGCTTGGTTTGGACTAGCGGGGGAGTTTCCTACAATGAGCAGTTCTTC. This translates into CASSLVWTSGGVSYNEQFF. Using reference TRBV5-1 and TRBJ2-1 for the parts outside the CDR3, the full variable domain is KAGVTQTPRYLIKTRGQQVTLSCSPISGHRSVSWYQQTPGQGLQFLFEYFSETQRNKGNFPGRFSGRQFSNSRSEMNVSTLELGDSALYLCASSLVWTSGGVSYNEQFFGPGTRLTVL.

This clone showed up just once. The chain joins TRBV6-6 to TRBJ1-1; D unclear. The CDR3 extends over 11 amino acids. V was shortened by 7 bases and J by 5 bases, with 8 bases between the two germline ends. The germline CDR1 and CDR2 sequences are MNHNY and SVGAGI (reference sequence). The CDR3 DNA reads TGTGCCAGCACTCTAGGGACTGAAGCTTTCTTT. Translation gives CASTLGTEAFF.

The chain couples TRBV7-2 to TRBJ1-6; no reliable D call. CDR3 length equals 16 residues. The V and J ends lost 0 bases and 7 bases respectively, with 13 bases between them. Per germline, CDR1 SGHTA and CDR2 FQGNSA. The CDR3 DNA sequence: TGTGCCAGCAGCTTAGCGTCGGGCGGCCGCAATTCACCCCTCCACTTT. Encoded protein: CASSLASGGRNSPLHF.

The chain has TRBV6-2 or TRBV6-3 and TRBJ1-5; no clear D gene. Trimming removed 4 bases at V and 0 bases at J, with 10 bases between. The CDR3 spans 15 residues. The germline V gene has CDR1 MNHEY and CDR2 SVGEGT. CDR3 loop: CASSSYLDSNQPQHF. The CDR3 DNA sequence: TGTGCCAGCAGTTCCTATCTAGATAGCAATCAGCCCCAGCATTTT.

This clone was recorded only once. The rearrangement links TRBV6-5 to TRBJ2-2; D gene uncertain. Germline CDR1 is MNHEY and CDR2 is SVGAGI. V lost 2 bases to trimming and J lost 2 bases, with 9 bases between them. CDR3 length: 15 amino acids. The CDR3 is CASSYGIVNTGELFF. In DNA form, the CDR3 reads TGTGCCAGCAGTTACGGGATTGTAAACACCGGGGAGCTGTTTTTT.

The chain has TRBV14 and TRBJ2-1, with 9 bases lining up with TRBD2. The junction had 6 bases not matched to a gene; V was cut back by 4 bases and J by 5 bases. The germline CDR1 and CDR2 sequences are SGHDN and FVKESK. This CDR3 contains 15 residues. Written as DNA, the CDR3 is TGTGCCAGCAGCCGGAGCGGGGGGCGGAACAATGAGCAGTTCTTC. Translating gives CASSRSGGRNNEQFF.

The rearrangement uses TRBV10-3 and TRBJ2-5; D is possibly TRBD1 (6 bases). The ends were cut back, 7 bases at V and 3 bases at J, with 12 bases in the middle. CDR3 length equals 13 residues. CDR1 is ENHRY and CDR2 is SYGVKD in the germline V gene. The CDR3 loop is CAIKRAGEETQYF. The DNA for the CDR3 is TGTGCCATCAAAAGGGCAGGGGAAGAGACCCAGTACTTC.

CDR3 protein: CASSPRAGGGPSSGANVLTF. The CDR3 bases are TGTGCCAGCAGCCCTCGGGCGGGGGGGGGCCCGAGCTCTGGGGCCAACGTCCTGACTTTC. The rearrangement joins TRBV9 to TRBJ2-6, with 9 bases that match TRBD2. This CDR3 is built from 20 residues. Germline-derived CDR1 and CDR2 are SGDLS and YYNGEE. V shed 4 bases, J shed 0 bases, and the junction held 14 bases outside the gene matches.

The V and J genes are TRBV4-1 and TRBJ2-3; TRBD1 matches at 8 bases. J was trimmed by 2 bases and V by 4 bases; bases with no gene match: 8. The CDR3 covers 16 residues. Looked up from germline, CDR1 is MGHRA and CDR2 is YSYEKL. CDR3 sequence (DNA): TGCGCCAGCAGCCTCCTCCCGGGACAGGTCACAGATACGCAGTATTTT. This translates into CASSLLPGQVTDTQYF.

The V gene is TRBV20-1, the J gene TRBJ2-3; TRBD2 aligns across 7 bases. There are 11 residues in the CDR3. Germline loops: CDR1 DFQATT, CDR2 SNEGSKA (reference sequence). Trimming cost V 7 bases and J 4 bases; bases outside gene matches: 2. The CDR3 bases are TGCAGTGTGGGGGGGTCAGATACGCAGTATTTT. As protein: CSVGGSDTQYF.

This chain connects TRBV2 to TRBJ1-2, with 10 bases aligning to TRBD1. V was pared by 5 bases and J by 8 bases, with 5 bases of the junction left unmatched. Germline V lookup: CDR1 SNHLY, CDR2 FYNNEI. This CDR3 contains 13 residues. The CDR3 bases are TGTGCCAGCAGTATCGGACAGGGGGAAGGCTACACCTTC. The encoded protein is CASSIGQGEGYTF.

This clone was seen just once. This chain uses TRBV28 with TRBJ1-2; D remains ambiguous. This CDR3 has 18 residues. Germline CDR1 and CDR2: MDHEN and SYDVKM. V lost 4 bases and J lost 0, with 21 bases in between. The CDR3 protein is CASSSYTVTPGSNYGYTF. The CDR3 DNA is TGTGCCAGCAGTTCATATACAGTTACCCCCGGATCTAACTATGGCTACACCTTC.

This clone was picked up one time. The rearrangement joins TRBV30 to TRBJ1-1, with TRBD1 as a possible D gene (6 bases). Deletions cut 1 base from V and 5 bases from J, with 11 bases between. This CDR3 region has 13 residues. Germline V gene sequence: CDR1 GTSNPN, CDR2 SVGIG (reference sequence). The CDR3 region has the DNA TGTGCCTGGAGTGAGGGGGGGTATACTGAAGCTTTCTTT. The encoded protein is CAWSEGGYTEAFF.

The rearrangement uses TRBV3-1 (or the pseudogene TRBV3-2) and TRBJ2-1, with 8 bases fitting TRBD2. This CDR3 spans 17 amino acids. With 0 bases clipped from V and 7 bases from J, the junction kept 11 bases outside the gene matches. CDR1 and CDR2 (germline): LGHDT, YNNKEL (reference sequence). CDR3 in DNA: TGTGCCAGCAGCCAAGAGGGAGAGCGGGGGCGGAGAAATGAGCAGTTCTTC. The encoded protein is CASSQEGERGRRNEQFF.

The chain employs TRBV5-4 and TRBJ1-2; D unclear. V lost 2 bases to trimming and J lost 8 bases, with 10 bases between them. Germline V CDR1 and CDR2: SGHNT, YYREEE (reference sequence). The CDR3 has 12 residues. The CDR3 nucleotides read TGTGCCAGCAGCTTTTATACGGGAGGCTACACCTTC. Protein sequence: CASSFYTGGYTF.

In this sample, this clone turned up a few times. V usage is TRBV7-9 and J usage is TRBJ1-6, with unresolved D. Germline V CDR1 and CDR2: SEHNR, FQNEAQ (reference sequence). This CDR3 comprises 12 residues. V gave up 2 bases and J gave up 7 bases, with 3 bases separating them. The DNA of the CDR3 is TGTGCCAGCAGCTTAAGCAATTCACCCCTCCACTTT. The encoded protein is CASSLSNSPLHF.